A selection of T cell receptor beta chains follows, all from one sample in a study of blood T cell repertoires in COVID-19. Sequencing used immunoSEQ multiplex PCR; TCRdb keeps in-frame clones, though not all of them. The table records 93,000 or so clones, about 88% of them present only once. The sequenced sample consisted of peripheral blood. Source of these receptors: a human donor in a cohort sampled during active COVID-19. The CDR3 runs from the conserved cysteine through the conserved F or W. D genes are given only for firm matches. The listing skips clone size in some rows; elsewhere it reads once, few, many or a size class.

size,J,V,D,CDR3,DNA
NA,TRBJ1-2,TRBV2,TRBD1,CASTVTGGSYGYTF,TGTGCCAGTACCGTGACAGGGGGCTCCTATGGCTACACCTTC
once,TRBJ2-3,TRBV5-1,TRBD2,CASSSPGVSGRLSDTQYF,TGCGCCAGCAGCTCCCCCGGCGTAAGCGGGAGGTTGTCAGATACGCAGTATTTT
NA,TRBJ2-7,TRBV11-2,NA,CASSLVSGMEQYF,TGTGCCAGCAGCTTAGTGTCAGGGATGGAGCAGTACTTC
NA,TRBJ1-1,TRBV2,NA,CASTTPGGRGNTEAFF,TGTGCCAGCACCACCCCGGGGGGAAGAGGGAACACTGAAGCTTTCTTT
NA,TRBJ1-5,TRBV19,NA,CASAQPGHSNQPQHF,TGTGCCAGTGCCCAGCCGGGACACAGCAATCAGCCCCAGCATTTT
NA,TRBJ2-3,TRBV28,NA,CASSLRGAAHSTDTQYF,TGTGCCAGCAGTTTACGGGGTGCGGCGCATAGCACAGATACGCAGTATTTT
NA,TRBJ1-3,TRBV3-1/TRBV3-2,NA,CASSQDFSGNTIYF,TGTGCCAGCAGCCAAGACTTCTCTGGAAACACCATATATTTT
once,TRBJ2-2,TRBV11-2,NA,CASSFTGHSNTGELFF,TGTGCCAGCAGCTTCACGGGACACTCGAACACCGGGGAGCTGTTTTTT
NA,TRBJ2-3,TRBV9,NA,CASSVGGDGSTDTQYF,TGTGCCAGCAGCGTAGGGGGGGACGGAAGCACAGATACGCAGTATTTT
few,TRBJ1-4,TRBV28,NA,CASGGRSNEKLFF,TGTGCCAGCGGAGGCAGGAGTAATGAAAAACTGTTTTTT
NA,TRBJ2-5,TRBV29-1,NA,CSGGLLGLQETQYF,TGCAGCGGAGGGCTTTTAGGGTTGCAAGAGACCCAGTACTTC
NA,TRBJ1-4,TRBV7-6,TRBD1,CASSPVRDRAWRKLFF,TGTGCCAGCAGCCCAGTGCGGGACAGGGCCTGGAGAAAACTGTTTTTT
NA,TRBJ1-5,TRBV7-8,NA,CASSLARTDRYSNQPQHF,TGTGCCAGCAGCTTAGCTCGGACAGATAGGTATAGCAATCAGCCCCAGCATTTT
NA,TRBJ1-2,TRBV5-4,TRBD1,CASRLGQGNYGYTF,TGTGCCAGCAGGTTGGGACAGGGAAACTATGGCTACACCTTC
once,TRBJ2-7,TRBV5-1,TRBD1,CASSTGGGYEQYF,TGCGCCAGCTCGACAGGGGGTGGCTACGAGCAGTACTTC
NA,TRBJ1-5,TRBV6-5,NA,CASSYLPGQPQHF,TGTGCCAGCAGTTACCTCCCCGGGCAGCCCCAGCATTTT
NA,TRBJ2-7,TRBV5-1,TRBD2,CASSLSGRAGYEQYF,TGCGCCAGCAGCCTTAGCGGGAGGGCGGGCTACGAGCAGTACTTC
NA,TRBJ2-4,TRBV28,TRBD2,CASSSLAGLAKNIQYF,TGTGCCAGCAGTTCACTAGCGGGTCTAGCCAAAAACATTCAGTACTTC
NA,TRBJ2-7,TRBV19,TRBD2,CASTTSGGSSYEQYF,TGTGCCAGTACCACTAGCGGGGGCTCCTCCTACGAGCAGTACTTC
NA,TRBJ2-7,TRBV28,NA,CASRGAGPLGEQYF,TGTGCCAGCAGGGGGGCGGGCCCACTTGGGGAGCAGTACTTC
NA,TRBJ2-2,TRBV10-3,NA,CAISDARVDRTGELFF,TGTGCCATCAGTGATGCTCGGGTCGACCGAACCGGGGAGCTGTTTTTT
few,TRBJ2-3,TRBV9,NA,CASSVWTTPDTQYF,TGTGCCAGCAGCGTCTGGACTACCCCAGATACGCAGTATTTT